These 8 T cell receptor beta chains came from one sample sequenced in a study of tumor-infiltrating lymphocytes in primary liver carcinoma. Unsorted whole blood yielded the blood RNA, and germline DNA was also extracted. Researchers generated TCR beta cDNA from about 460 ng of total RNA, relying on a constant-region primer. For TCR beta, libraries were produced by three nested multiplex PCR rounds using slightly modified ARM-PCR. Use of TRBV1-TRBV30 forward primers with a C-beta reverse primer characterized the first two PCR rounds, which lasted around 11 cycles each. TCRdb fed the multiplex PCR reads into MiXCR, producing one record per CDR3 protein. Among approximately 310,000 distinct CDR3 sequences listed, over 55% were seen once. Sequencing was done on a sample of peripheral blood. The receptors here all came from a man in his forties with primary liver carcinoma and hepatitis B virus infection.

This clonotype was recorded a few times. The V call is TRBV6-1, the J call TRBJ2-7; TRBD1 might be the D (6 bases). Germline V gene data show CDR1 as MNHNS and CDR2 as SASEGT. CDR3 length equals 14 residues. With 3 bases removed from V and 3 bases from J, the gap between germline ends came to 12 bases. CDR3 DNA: TGTGCCAGCAGTGAGGAATGGGACAACTACGAGCAGTACTTC. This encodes CASSEEWDNYEQYF.

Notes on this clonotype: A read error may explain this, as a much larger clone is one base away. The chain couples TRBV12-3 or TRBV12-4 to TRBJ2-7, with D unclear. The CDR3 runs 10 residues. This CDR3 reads CGSPRFEQYF. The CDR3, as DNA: TGTGGCAGCCCGCGGTTCGAGCAGTACTTC.

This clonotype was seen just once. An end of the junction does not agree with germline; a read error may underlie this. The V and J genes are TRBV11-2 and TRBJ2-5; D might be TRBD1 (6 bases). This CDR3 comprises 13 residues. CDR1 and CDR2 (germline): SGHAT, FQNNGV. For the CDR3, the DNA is TGTGCCGGCAGCCAGGGGCGACAAGAGACCCAGTACTTC. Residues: CAGSQGRQETQYF.

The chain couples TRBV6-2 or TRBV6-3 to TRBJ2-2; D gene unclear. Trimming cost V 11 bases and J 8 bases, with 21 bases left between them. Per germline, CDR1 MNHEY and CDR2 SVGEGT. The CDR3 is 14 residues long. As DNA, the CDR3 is TGTGCCGCCCAGGCCCCAGCCCCTAGGGGGGAGCTGTTTTTT. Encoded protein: CAAQAPAPRGELFF.

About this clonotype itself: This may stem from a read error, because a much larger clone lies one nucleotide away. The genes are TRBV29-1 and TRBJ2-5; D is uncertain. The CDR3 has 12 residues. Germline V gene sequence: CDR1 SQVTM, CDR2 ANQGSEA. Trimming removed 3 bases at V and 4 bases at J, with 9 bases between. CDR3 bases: TGCAGCGTTGAGCGTCCCCGAGAGACCCAGTACTTC. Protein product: CSVERPRETQYF. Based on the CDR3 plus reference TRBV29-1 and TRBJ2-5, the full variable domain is SAVISQKPSRDICQRGTSLTIQCQVDSQVTMMFWYRQQPGQSLTLIATANQGSEATYESGFVIDKFPISRPNLTFSTLTVSNMSPEDSSIYLCSVERPRETQYFGPGTRLLVL.

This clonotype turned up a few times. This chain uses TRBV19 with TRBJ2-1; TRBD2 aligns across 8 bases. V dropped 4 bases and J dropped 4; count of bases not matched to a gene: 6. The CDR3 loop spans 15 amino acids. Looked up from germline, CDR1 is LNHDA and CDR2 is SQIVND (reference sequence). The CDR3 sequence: CASSTALAAYNEQFF. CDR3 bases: TGTGCCAGTAGTACCGCACTAGCGGCTTACAATGAGCAGTTCTTC.

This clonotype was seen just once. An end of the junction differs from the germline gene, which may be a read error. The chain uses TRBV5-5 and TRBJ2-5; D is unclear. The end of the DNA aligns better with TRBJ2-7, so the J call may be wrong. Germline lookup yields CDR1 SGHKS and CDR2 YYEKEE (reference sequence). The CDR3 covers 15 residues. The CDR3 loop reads CTSSPGGTLSYEQYF. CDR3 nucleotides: TGTACCAGCAGCCCGGGTGGCACCCTCAGCTACGAGCAGTACTTC.

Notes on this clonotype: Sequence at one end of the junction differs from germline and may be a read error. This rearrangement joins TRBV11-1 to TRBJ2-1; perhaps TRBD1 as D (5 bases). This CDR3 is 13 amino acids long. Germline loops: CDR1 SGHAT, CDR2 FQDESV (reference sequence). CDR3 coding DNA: TGTGTCAGCAGCTCACCTAGGGGCGGCGAGCAGTTCTTC. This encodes CVSSSPRGGEQFF. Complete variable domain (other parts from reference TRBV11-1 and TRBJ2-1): EAEVAQSPRYKITEKSQAVAFWCDPISGHATLYWYRQILGQGPELLVQFQDESVVDDSQLPKDRFSAERLKGVDSTLKIQPAELGDSAMYLCVSSSPRGGEQFFGPGTRLTVL.